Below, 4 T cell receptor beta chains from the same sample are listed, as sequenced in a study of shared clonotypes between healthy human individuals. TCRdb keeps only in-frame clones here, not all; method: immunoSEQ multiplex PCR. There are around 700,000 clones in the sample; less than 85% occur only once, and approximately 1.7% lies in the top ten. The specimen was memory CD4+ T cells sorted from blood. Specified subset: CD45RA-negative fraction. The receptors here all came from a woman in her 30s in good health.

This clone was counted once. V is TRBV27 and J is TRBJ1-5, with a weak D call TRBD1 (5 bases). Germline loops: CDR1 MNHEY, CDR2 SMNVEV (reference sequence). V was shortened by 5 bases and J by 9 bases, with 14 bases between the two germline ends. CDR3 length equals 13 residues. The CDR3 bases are TGTGCCAGCAGTCCTGGGACCTTTAGGCCCCAGCATTTT. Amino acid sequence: CASSPGTFRPQHF.

The CDR3: CASSLSTAGYEQYF. The CDR3 DNA is TGTGCCAGCAGCTTATCCACAGCAGGCTACGAGCAGTACTTC. The chain combines TRBV7-6 with TRBJ2-7, with D unresolved. CDR1 is SGHVS, CDR2 FNYEAQ, per germline. V lost 2 bases and J lost 3, with 11 bases in between. The CDR3 totals 14 residues.

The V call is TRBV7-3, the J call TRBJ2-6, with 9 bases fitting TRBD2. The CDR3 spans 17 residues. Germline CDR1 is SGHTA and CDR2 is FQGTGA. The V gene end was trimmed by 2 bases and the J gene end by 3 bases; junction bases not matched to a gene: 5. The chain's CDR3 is CASSLGSGSSGANVLTF. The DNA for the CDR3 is TGTGCCAGCAGCTTAGGTAGCGGGAGTAGTGGGGCCAACGTCCTGACTTTC.

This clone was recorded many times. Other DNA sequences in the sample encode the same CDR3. The DNA of the CDR3 is TGCGCCAGCAGCTTGGTGAACGGTCCTAGCACAGATACGCAGTATTTT. Its translation: CASSLVNGPSTDTQYF. The rearrangement links TRBV5-1 to TRBJ2-3; D ambiguous. Per the germline V gene, CDR1 is SGHRS and CDR2 is YFSETQ. V gave up 0 bases and J gave up 0 bases, with 11 bases separating them. The CDR3 is 16 amino acids.